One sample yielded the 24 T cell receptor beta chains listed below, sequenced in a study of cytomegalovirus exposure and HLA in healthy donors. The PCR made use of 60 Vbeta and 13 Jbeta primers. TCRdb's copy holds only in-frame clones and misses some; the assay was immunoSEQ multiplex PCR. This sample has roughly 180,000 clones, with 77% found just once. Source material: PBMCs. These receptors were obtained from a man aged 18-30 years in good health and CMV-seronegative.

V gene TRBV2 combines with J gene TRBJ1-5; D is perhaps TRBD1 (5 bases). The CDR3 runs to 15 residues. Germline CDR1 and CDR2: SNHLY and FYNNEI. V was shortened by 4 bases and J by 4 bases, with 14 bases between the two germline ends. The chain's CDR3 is CASSADTQPNQPQHF. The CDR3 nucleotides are TGTGCCAGCAGTGCGGACACCCAACCAAATCAGCCCCAGCATTTT.

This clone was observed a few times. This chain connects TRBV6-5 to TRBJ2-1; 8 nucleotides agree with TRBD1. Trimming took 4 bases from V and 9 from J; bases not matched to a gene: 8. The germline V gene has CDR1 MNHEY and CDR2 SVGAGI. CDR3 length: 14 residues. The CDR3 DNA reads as TGTGCCAGCAGTTCCGGGACAGGACACAGTGAGCAGTTCTTC. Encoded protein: CASSSGTGHSEQFF.

This CDR3 reads CAWSGDRDYEQYF. The CDR3 coding sequence is TGTGCCTGGAGCGGGGACAGGGACTACGAGCAGTACTTC. V and J are TRBV30 and TRBJ2-7; 9 bases map to TRBD1. The CDR3 has 13 residues. The V gene end was trimmed by 3 bases and the J gene end by 3 bases; junction bases not matched to a gene: 3. The V gene's germline CDR1 is GTSNPN and CDR2 SVGIG (reference sequence).

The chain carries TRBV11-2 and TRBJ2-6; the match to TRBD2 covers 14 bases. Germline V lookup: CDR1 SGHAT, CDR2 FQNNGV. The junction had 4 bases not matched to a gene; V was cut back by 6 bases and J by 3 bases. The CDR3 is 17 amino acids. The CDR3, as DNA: TGTGCCAGCAGGGGACTAGCGGGAGTCTTTGGGGCCAACGTCCTGACTTTC. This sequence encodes CASRGLAGVFGANVLTF. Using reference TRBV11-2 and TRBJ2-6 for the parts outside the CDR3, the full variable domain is EAGVAQSPRYKIIEKRQSVAFWCNPISGHATLYWYQQILGQGPKLLIQFQNNGVVDDSQLPKDRFSAERLKGVDSTLKIQPAKLEDSAVYLCASRGLAGVFGANVLTFGAGSRLTVL.

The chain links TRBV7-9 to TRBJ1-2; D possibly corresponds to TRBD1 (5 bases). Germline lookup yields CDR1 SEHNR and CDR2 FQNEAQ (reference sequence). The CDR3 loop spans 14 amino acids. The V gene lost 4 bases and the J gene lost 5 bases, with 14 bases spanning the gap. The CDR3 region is CASSSIRTQYGYTF. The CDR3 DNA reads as TGTGCCAGCAGCTCGATCCGGACACAATATGGCTACACCTTC.

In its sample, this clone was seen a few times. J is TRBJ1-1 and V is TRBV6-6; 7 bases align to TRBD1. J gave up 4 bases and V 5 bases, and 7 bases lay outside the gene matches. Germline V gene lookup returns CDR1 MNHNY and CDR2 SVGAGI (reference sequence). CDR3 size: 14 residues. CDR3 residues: CASSDVQGGTEAFF. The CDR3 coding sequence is TGTGCCAGCAGTGACGTTCAGGGGGGCACTGAAGCTTTCTTT.

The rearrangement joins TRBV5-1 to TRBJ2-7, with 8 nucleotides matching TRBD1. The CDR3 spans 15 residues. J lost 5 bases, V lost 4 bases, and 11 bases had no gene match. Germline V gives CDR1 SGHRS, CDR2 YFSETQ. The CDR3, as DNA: TGCGCCAGCAGCCCCGCGGCCAGGGGGCGCGACGAGCAGTACTTC. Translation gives CASSPAARGRDEQYF.

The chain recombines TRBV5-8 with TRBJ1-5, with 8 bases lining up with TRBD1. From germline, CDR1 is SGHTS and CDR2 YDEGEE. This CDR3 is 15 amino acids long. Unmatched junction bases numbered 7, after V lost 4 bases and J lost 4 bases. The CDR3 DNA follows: TGTGCCAGCAGCACCGACAGGGGCCTAAATCAGCCCCAGCATTTT. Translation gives CASSTDRGLNQPQHF.

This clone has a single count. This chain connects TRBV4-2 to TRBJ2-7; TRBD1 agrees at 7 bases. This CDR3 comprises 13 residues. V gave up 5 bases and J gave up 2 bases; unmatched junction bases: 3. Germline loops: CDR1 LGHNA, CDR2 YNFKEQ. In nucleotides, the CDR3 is TGTGCCAGCAGCGGGACAGAACCCTACGAGCAGTACTTC. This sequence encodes CASSGTEPYEQYF.

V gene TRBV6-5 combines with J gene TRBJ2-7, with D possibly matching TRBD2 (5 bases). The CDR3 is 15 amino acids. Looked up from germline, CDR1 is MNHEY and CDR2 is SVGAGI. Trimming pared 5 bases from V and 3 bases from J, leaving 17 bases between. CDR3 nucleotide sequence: TGTGCCAGCAGTAGATATACCGGGGTCTTCTACGAGCAGTACTTC. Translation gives CASSRYTGVFYEQYF.

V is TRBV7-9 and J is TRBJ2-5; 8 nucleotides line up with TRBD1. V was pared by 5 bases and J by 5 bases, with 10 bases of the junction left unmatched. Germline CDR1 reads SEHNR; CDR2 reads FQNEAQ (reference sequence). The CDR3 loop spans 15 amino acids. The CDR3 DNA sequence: TGTGCCAGCAGCGTTCGCCGACCAGGGGGCGAGACCCAGTACTTC. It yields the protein CASSVRRPGGETQYF.

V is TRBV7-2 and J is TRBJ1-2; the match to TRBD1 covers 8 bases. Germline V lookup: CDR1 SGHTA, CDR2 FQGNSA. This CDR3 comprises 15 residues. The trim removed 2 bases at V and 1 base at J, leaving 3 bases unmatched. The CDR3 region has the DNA TGTGCCAGCAGCTTATCAGGGGGCGATAACTATGGCTACACCTTC. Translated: CASSLSGGDNYGYTF.

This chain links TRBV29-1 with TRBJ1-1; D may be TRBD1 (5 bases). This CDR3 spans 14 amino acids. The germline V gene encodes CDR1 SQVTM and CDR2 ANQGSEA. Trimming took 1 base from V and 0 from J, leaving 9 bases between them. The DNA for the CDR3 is TGCAGCGTTGAAGGACAGTTCATGAACACTGAAGCTTTCTTT. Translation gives CSVEGQFMNTEAFF. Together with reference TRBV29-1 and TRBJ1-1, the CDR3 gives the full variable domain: SAVISQKPSRDICQRGTSLTIQCQVDSQVTMMFWYRQQPGQSLTLIATANQGSEATYESGFVIDKFPISRPNLTFSTLTVSNMSPEDSSIYLCSVEGQFMNTEAFFGQGTRLTVV.

The CDR3 nucleotides are TGTGCCAGCAGCTTAGTTCCGGCAGGGAAGGGGTACGAGCAGTACTTC. Residues: CASSLVPAGKGYEQYF. The V call is TRBV7-3, the J call TRBJ2-7, with D possibly matching TRBD1 (5 bases). The CDR3 consists of 16 residues. V shed 2 bases and J shed 4 bases, with 18 bases lying between them. Germline CDR1 reads SGHTA; CDR2 reads FQGTGA.

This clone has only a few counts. The CDR3 sequence is CASSTPRTGTGAGTGELFF. In DNA form, the CDR3 reads TGTGCCAGCAGCACACCAAGGACCGGGACAGGGGCGGGGACCGGGGAGCTGTTTTTT. J is TRBJ2-2 and V is TRBV9; 10 bases fit TRBD1. Germline V gene data show CDR1 as SGDLS and CDR2 as YYNGEE. Trimming took 4 bases from V and 5 from J; bases not matched to a gene: 17. The length of the CDR3 is 19 residues.

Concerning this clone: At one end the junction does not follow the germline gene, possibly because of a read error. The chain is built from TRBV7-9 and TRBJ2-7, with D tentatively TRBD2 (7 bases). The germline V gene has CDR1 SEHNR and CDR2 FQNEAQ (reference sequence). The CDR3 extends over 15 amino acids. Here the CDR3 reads CSSSSSGTPAYEQYF. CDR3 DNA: TGTTCCAGCAGCTCGAGCGGGACACCGGCCTACGAGCAGTACTTC.

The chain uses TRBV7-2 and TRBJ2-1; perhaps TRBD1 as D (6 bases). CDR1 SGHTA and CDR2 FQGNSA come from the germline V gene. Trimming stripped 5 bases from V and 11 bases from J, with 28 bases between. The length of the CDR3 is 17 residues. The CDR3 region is CASSPITGLSSAAKQFF. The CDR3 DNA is TGTGCCAGCAGCCCCATCACAGGGTTAAGCTCGGCGGCGAAGCAGTTCTTC.

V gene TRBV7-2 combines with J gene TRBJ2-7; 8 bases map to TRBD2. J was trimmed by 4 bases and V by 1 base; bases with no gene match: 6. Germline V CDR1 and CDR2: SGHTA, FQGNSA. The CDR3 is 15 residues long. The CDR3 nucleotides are TGTGCCAGCAGCTTAGATGGCGGGGGGACGTACGAGCAGTACTTC. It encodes CASSLDGGGTYEQYF.

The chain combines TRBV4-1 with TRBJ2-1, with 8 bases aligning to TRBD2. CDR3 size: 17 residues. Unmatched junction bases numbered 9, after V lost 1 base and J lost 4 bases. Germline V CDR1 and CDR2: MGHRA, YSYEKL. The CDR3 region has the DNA TGCGCCAGCAGCCAAGGAGCGGGAGATTTAGGGTACAATGAGCAGTTCTTC. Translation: CASSQGAGDLGYNEQFF.

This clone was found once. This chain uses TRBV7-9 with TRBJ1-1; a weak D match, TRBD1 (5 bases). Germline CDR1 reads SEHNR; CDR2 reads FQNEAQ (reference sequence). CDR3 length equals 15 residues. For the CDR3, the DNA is TGTGCTGGGAGGAAGGAGGGGAAGATGAACACTGAAGCTTTCTTT. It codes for CAGRKEGKMNTEAFF.

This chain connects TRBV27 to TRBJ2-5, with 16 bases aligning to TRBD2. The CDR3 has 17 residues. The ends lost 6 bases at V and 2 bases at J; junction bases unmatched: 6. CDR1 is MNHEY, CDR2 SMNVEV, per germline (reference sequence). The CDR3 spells CASRAGTSGRVQETQYF. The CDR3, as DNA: TGTGCCAGCAGGGCCGGGACTAGCGGGAGGGTTCAAGAGACCCAGTACTTC.

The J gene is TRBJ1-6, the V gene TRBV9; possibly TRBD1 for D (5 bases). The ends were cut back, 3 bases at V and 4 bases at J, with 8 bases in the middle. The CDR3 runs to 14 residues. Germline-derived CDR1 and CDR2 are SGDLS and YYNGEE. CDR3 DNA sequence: TGTGCCAGCAGCGGGGGGGAATATAATTCACCCCTCCACTTT. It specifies CASSGGEYNSPLHF.

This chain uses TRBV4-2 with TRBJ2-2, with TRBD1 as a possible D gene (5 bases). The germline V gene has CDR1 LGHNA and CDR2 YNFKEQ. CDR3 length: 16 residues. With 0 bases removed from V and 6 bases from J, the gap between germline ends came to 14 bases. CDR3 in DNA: TGTGCCAGCAGCCAAGATCGCAGGGCTTTGGCCGGGGAGCTGTTTTTT. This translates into CASSQDRRALAGELFF.

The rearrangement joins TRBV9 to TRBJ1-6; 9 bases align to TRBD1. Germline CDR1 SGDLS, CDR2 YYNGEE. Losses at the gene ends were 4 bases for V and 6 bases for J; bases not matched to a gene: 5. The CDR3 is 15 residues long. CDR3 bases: TGTGCCAGCAGCCAGAGGACAGGGGCTAATTCACCCCTCCACTTT. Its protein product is CASSQRTGANSPLHF.